The T cell receptor (delta chain) described here comes from a study of γδ T cells in repeated Plasmodium falciparum infection. Overall study context: Sampling occurred at baseline, pre-infection for selected infections, and 21 days post-infection. Study-wide findings and caveats: Compared with Australian children, Malian Vdelta2-negative repertoires seemed more clonal, less diverse, less shared. Many TCRgamma sequences overlapped between individuals in stable Vgamma9/Vdelta2+ repertoires.

Flow sorting of PBMC yielded separate Vgamma9/Vdelta2+ and Vdelta2-negative gammadelta T cell populations for bulk repertoire analysis. Notes on this clone: The antigen remains undetermined. The translation of this DNA and the TCRdb protein of a much larger clone differ at residue 5, probably owing to a read error; the protein shown here is translated from the DNA.

Germline V lookup: CDR1 TSWWSYY, CDR2 QGS. Losses at the gene ends were 4 bases for V and 3 bases for J; bases not matched to a gene: 20. This CDR3 is built from 19 residues. TCRdb ran CATT on the multiplex PCR reads. In the table there are roughly 93,000 delta-chain clones, roughly 1.4% of which are singletons. The clonotype comes from a pool of human donors (malaria-infected and uninfected, not separated). The sequenced sample consisted of gamma-delta T cells from blood. This rearrangement joins TRDV1 to TRDJ1; 7 bases line up with TRDD2. Here the J gene came from matching the DNA to germline, since TCRdb omits it. The chain's CDR3 is CALGGACLPYPRGADKLIF. The CDR3, as DNA: TGTGCTCTTGGGGGAGCCTGCCTTCCTTACCCTCGGGGGGCCGATAAACTCATCTTT.